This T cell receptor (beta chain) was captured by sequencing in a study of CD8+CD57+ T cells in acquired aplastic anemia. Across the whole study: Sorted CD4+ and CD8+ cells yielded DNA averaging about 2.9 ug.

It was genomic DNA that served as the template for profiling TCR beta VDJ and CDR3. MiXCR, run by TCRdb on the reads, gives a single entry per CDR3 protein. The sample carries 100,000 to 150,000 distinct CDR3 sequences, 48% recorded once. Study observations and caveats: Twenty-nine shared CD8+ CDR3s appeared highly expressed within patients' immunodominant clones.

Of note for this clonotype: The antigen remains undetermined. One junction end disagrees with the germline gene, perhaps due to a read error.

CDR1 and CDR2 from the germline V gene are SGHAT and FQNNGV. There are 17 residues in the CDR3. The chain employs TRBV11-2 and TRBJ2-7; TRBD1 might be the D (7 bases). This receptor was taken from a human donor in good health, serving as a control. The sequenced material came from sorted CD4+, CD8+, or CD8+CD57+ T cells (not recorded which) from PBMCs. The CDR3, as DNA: TGCGCCAGCAGCTCTCGCCCGGGGCGGGACAGATCCTACGAGCAGTACTTC. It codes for CASSSRPGRDRSYEQYF.